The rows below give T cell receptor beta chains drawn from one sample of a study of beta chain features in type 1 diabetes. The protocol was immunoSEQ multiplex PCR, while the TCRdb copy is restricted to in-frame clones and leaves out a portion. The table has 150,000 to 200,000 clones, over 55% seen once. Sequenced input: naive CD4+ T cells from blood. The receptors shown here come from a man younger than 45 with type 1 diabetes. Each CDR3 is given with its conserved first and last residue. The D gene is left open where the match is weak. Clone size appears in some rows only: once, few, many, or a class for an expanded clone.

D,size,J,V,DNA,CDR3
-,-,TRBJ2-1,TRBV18,TGTGCCAGCTCACGCGGACAGCACAATGAGCAGTTCTTC,CASSRGQHNEQFF
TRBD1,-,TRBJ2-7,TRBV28,TGTGCCAGCACCCCTTTCCCCAGGGGGCGAAGCTACGAGCAGTACTTC,CASTPFPRGRSYEQYF
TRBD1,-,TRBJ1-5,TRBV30,TGTGCCTGGTCGACAGGGTCAAATCAGCCCCAGCATTTT,CAWSTGSNQPQHF
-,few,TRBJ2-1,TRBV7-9,TGTGCCAGCAGCTTAGTCCTTGGTGAGCAGTTCTTC,CASSLVLGEQFF
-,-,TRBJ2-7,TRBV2,TGTGCCAGCAGTGAGAACAGGGCGGCGACCTACGAGCAGTACTTC,CASSENRAATYEQYF
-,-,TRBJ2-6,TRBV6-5,TGTGCCAGCAGTTACGCATCGAGCTCTGGGGCCAACGTCCTGACTTTC,CASSYASSSGANVLTF
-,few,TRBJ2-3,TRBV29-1,TGCAGCGTTGAAGGAAAGGAGACGGGGGGCACAGATACGCAGTATTTT,CSVEGKETGGTDTQYF
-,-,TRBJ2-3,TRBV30,TGTGCCTGGAGGTTGGGGGGGCCGGGTACGCAGTATTTT,CAWRLGGPGTQYF
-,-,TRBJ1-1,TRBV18,TGTGCCAGCTCACCATCACAGGGCAATGAAGCTTTCTTT,CASSPSQGNEAFF
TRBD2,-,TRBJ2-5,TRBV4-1,TGCGCCAGCAGCCAAGGACTAGCCTTAAACCAAGAGACCCAGTACTTC,CASSQGLALNQETQYF
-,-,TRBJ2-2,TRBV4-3,TGCGCCAGCAGCCAAGAATTGAGTTACACCGGGGAGCTGTTTTTT,CASSQELSYTGELFF
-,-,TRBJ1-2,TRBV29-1,TGCAGCGTTGAAGTGGGGCAAGGTGGAAACTATGGCTACACCTTC,CSVEVGQGGNYGYTF
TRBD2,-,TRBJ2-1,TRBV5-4,TGTGCCAGCAGCCCACCCACTAGCGGAAGCTCCTACAATGAGCAGTTCTTC,CASSPPTSGSSYNEQFF
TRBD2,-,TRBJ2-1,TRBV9,TGTGCCAGCAGCCCCCTTAAACTAGCGGGGGCATCCTACAATGAGCAGTTCTTC,CASSPLKLAGASYNEQFF
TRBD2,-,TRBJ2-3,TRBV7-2,TGTGCCAGCAGCTTAGCCGGGACTAGCGGGTCAGATACGCAGTATTTT,CASSLAGTSGSDTQYF
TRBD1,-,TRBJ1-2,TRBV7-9,TGTGCCAGCAGCTTAGCGGACAGGAACTATGGCTACACCTTC,CASSLADRNYGYTF
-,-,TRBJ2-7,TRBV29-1,TGCAGCGTTGGGACAGCCCCTGGGTACGAGCAGTACTTC,CSVGTAPGYEQYF
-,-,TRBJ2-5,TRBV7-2,TGTGCCAGCAGCCGGGGGCAGGCAGAGACCCAGTACTTC,CASSRGQAETQYF
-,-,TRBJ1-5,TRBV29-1,TGCAGCGTTGTTTCGGGGAGCAATCAGCCCCAGCATTTT,CSVVSGSNQPQHF
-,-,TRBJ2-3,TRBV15,TGTGCCACCAGCAGAGATAGTCTGCGACGGGTAGATACGCAGTATTTT,CATSRDSLRRVDTQYF
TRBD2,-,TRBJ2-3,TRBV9,TGTGCCAGCAGCGGCGGACTAGCCGCAGATACGCAGTATTTT,CASSGGLAADTQYF
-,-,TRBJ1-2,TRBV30,TGTGCCTGGAGTCCGACAGGTCTCTCCTATGGCTACACCTTC,CAWSPTGLSYGYTF
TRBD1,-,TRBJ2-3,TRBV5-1,TGCGCCAGCAGCTTGGCCCCCTTGACAGGGGGAAGCGCTACGCAGTATTTT,CASSLAPLTGGSATQYF
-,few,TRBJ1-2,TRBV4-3,TGCGCCAGCAGCCAAGATCTGAGAGCTAACTATGGCTACACCTTC,CASSQDLRANYGYTF
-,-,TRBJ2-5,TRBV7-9,TGTGCCAGCAGCCACCCACGGGAGACCCAGTACTTC,CASSHPRETQYF
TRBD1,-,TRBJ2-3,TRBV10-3,TGTGCCATCAGTGAGGACAGGGGCAAGGTTACGCAGTATTTT,CAISEDRGKVTQYF
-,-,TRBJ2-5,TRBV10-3,TGTGCCATCAGCCTACTCCGGCAAGAGACCCAGTACTTC,CAISLLRQETQYF
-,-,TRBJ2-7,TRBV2,TGTGCCAGCCTAGACACAGCCCATAGAAGGTACGAGCAGTACTTC,CASLDTAHRRYEQYF
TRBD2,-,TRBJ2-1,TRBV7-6,TGTGCCAGCAGCTCGGGGGGGATTGAGCAGTTCTTC,CASSSGGIEQFF
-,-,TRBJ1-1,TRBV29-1,TGCAGCGTTGTAGTAGTGGACACTGAAGCTTTCTTT,CSVVVVDTEAFF
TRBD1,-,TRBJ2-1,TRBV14,TGTGCCAGCAGCCAAGACCGGGACAGATACAATGAGCAGTTCTTC,CASSQDRDRYNEQFF
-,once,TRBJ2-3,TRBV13,TGTGCCAGCAGCCGCATGGGGGATGAGGTCACAGATACGCAGTATTTT,CASSRMGDEVTDTQYF
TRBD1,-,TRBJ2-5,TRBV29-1,TGCAGCGCAGGGACAGCCCAAGAGACCCAGTACTTC,CSAGTAQETQYF
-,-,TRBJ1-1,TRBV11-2,TGTGCCAGCAGCTTCACAAGAGACACTGAAGCTTTCTTT,CASSFTRDTEAFF
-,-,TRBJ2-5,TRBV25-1,TGTGCCAGCAGTGACTCGCAAAGGGAGACCCAGTACTTC,CASSDSQRETQYF
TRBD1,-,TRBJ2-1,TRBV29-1,TGCAGCGTCACTAAGGGGGCTAAGTCCTACAATGAGCAGTTCTTC,CSVTKGAKSYNEQFF
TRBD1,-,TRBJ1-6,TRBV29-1,TGCAGCGTCAGGGGGGGCTACCCGAATTCACCCCTCCACTTT,CSVRGGYPNSPLHF
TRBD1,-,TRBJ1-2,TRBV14,TGTGCCAGCAGCCTGATGACAGGGCACGGCTACACCTTC,CASSLMTGHGYTF
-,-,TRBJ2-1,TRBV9,TGTGCCAGCAGCTTCCAGGGTGGTGAGCAGTTCTTC,CASSFQGGEQFF
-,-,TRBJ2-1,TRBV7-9,TGTGCCAGCACCTTGACCGGCAATGAGCAGTTCTTC,CASTLTGNEQFF
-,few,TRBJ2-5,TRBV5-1,TGCGCCAGCAGCTTGGCCTCGGCTAGCGATCAAGAGACCCAGTACTTC,CASSLASASDQETQYF
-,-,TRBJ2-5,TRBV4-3,TGCGCCAGCAGCCTACAGGTCCGGGAGACCCAGTACTTC,CASSLQVRETQYF
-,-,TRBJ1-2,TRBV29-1,TGCAGCGTTGAAGCGGTAGGGTTCACTGGCTACACCTTC,CSVEAVGFTGYTF
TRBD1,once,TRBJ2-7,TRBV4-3,TGCGCCAGCAGCCAAGGTTGGACAGGGCGCACTTTTTCCTACGAGCAGTACTTC,CASSQGWTGRTFSYEQYF
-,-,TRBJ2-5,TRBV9,TGTGCCAGCAGCGTAGCTTCACGGGGGACCCAGTACTTC,CASSVASRGTQYF
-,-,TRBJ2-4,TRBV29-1,TGCAGCGTCAAAGGGCAGCCCGGGGACATTCAGTACTTC,CSVKGQPGDIQYF
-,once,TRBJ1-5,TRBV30,TGTGCCTGGAGTGACAGACAGAATCAGCCCCAGCATTTT,CAWSDRQNQPQHF
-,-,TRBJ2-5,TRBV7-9,TGTGCCAGCGCGAACTACCAAGAGACCCAGTACTTC,CASANYQETQYF
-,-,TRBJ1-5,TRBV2,TGTGCCAGCACTAAAGACCGAGATCAGCCCCAGCATTTT,CASTKDRDQPQHF
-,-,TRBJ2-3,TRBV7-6,TGTGCCAGCAGCTCCGCGACAGATACGCAGTATTTT,CASSSATDTQYF
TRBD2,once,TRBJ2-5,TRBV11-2,TGTGCCAGCAGCTTGATCGGGGATAGCGGGAGACAAGAGACCCAGTACTTC,CASSLIGDSGRQETQYF
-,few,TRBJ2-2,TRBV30,TGTGCCTGGAGTGTAGTACTTAACACCGGGGAGCTGTTTTTT,CAWSVVLNTGELFF
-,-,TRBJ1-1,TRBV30,TGTGCCTGGAGTGCTGCGGGCACCATGAACACTGAAGCTTTCTTT,CAWSAAGTMNTEAFF